This T cell receptor beta chain emerged from a study of blood T cell repertoires in COVID-19. The germline V gene has CDR1 LNHDA and CDR2 SQIVND (reference sequence). V was pared by 2 bases and J by 6 bases, with 13 bases between. This CDR3 is 15 amino acids long. Sequencing used immunoSEQ multiplex PCR; TCRdb keeps in-frame clones, though not all of them. The sample lists hundreds of thousands of clones, around nine tenths seen once, with approximately 1.5% in the top ten. Sequencing was carried out using PBMCs or T cells enriched from blood (not recorded which). This chain connects TRBV19 to TRBJ2-2, with D maybe TRBD2 (5 bases). The receptor's source is a woman aged 18-29 years who had been exposed to COVID-19. CDR3 in DNA: TGTGCCAGTAGTATACAGGACTTCCTGGCCGGGGAGCTGTTTTTT. The encoded protein is CASSIQDFLAGELFF.